Listed below are T cell receptor beta chains from one sample, sequenced in a study of blood T cell repertoires in COVID-19. The protocol was immunoSEQ multiplex PCR, while the TCRdb copy is restricted to in-frame clones and leaves out a portion. The table lists about 160,000 clones, about 80% of them singletons, with over 20% in the top ten. The sample taken for sequencing was peripheral blood. The receptors originated from a woman of 80 years or more with acute or convalescent COVID-19. CDR3s include the opening cysteine and the closing phenylalanine or tryptophan. The D gene is left open where the match is weak. For some rows the clone size is stated as once, few or many, or as a class when expanded; others skip it.

>TRBV7-8|TRBJ2-7|.|15|.
TGTGCCAGCAGCTTAGGATCGAAAAACAGCTACGAGCAGTACTTC
CASSLGSKNSYEQYF
>TRBV15|TRBJ2-2|TRBD2|16|.
TGTGCCACCAGCGGAGGAGCGGGAGCTTCTGCCGGGGAGCTGTTTTTT
CATSGGAGASAGELFF
>TRBV27|TRBJ2-1|.|14|.
TGTGCCAGCAGTTTATCGCCGGGTTTCGGTGAGCAGTTCTTC
CASSLSPGFGEQFF
>TRBV7-9|TRBJ1-2|TRBD1|14|.
TGTGCCAGCAGCTTAGGGGGACAGAACTATGGCTACACCTTC
CASSLGGQNYGYTF
>TRBV12-3/TRBV12-4|TRBJ1-2|.|13|.
TGTGCCAGCAGTTCCAGGGGTTTGGCTGGCTACACCTTC
CASSSRGLAGYTF
>TRBV10-2|TRBJ1-5|.|14|.
TGCGCCAGCAGTGACAGGGCTAGCAATCAGCCCCAGCATTTT
CASSDRASNQPQHF
>TRBV5-6|TRBJ1-6|TRBD1|14|few
TGTGCCAGCAGCGGGGGACAGGGGAATTCACCCCTCCACTTT
CASSGGQGNSPLHF
>TRBV29-1|TRBJ2-5|TRBD2|14|.
TGCAGCGTTGAAGACGTAGCGGGAGCGGAGACCCAGTACTTC
CSVEDVAGAETQYF
>TRBV6-2/TRBV6-3|TRBJ2-3|TRBD2|16|once
TGTGCCAGCAGTTGGGCTAGCGGGGGGACGAGGGATACGCAGTATTTT
CASSWASGGTRDTQYF
>TRBV6-5|TRBJ2-1|.|16|.
TGTGCCAGCAGTTACTCCCCGGGAGAGACCTACAATGAGCAGTTCTTC
CASSYSPGETYNEQFF
>TRBV10-3|TRBJ1-2|TRBD1|13|.
TGTGCCATCAGGCCCGGGACAGGGAATGGCTACACCTTC
CAIRPGTGNGYTF
>TRBV10-3|TRBJ1-1|.|13|.
TGTGCCATCAGTGAGGGGGCGACTCAAAGGGCTTTCTTT
CAISEGATQRAFF
>TRBV18|TRBJ2-5|TRBD1|14|.
TGTGCCAGCTCATCAGGGACAGGCCAAGAGACCCAGTACTTC
CASSSGTGQETQYF
>TRBV6-2/TRBV6-3|TRBJ2-1|TRBD2|18|once
TGTGCCAGCAGTCCCGGGGGAGTGTGGGAGGGTATCTACAATGAGCAGTTCTTC
CASSPGGVWEGIYNEQFF
>TRBV4-1|TRBJ2-3|TRBD2|16|.
TGCGCCAGCAGCCTCTGGGCTAGCGGGAGTGCCGATACGCAGTATTTT
CASSLWASGSADTQYF
>TRBV5-1|TRBJ1-1|TRBD1|14|.
TGCGCCAGCAGCTTGGTGGGACAGGGCACTGAAGCTTTCTTT
CASSLVGQGTEAFF
>TRBV5-8|TRBJ1-5|.|15|.
TGTGCCAGCAGCTTGGGACAGCTAGTCAATCAGCCCCAGCATTTT
CASSLGQLVNQPQHF
>TRBV15|TRBJ2-7|.|13|.
TGTGCCACCAGCCGCATTAGCTCCTACGAGCAGTACTTC
CATSRISSYEQYF
>TRBV27|TRBJ2-7|.|12|.
TGTGCCAGCAGTTTCCTCCACTCCGAGCAGTACTTC
CASSFLHSEQYF
>TRBV4-3|TRBJ1-2|.|15|.
TGCGCCAGCAGCCAAGATGTCTCCCGGGGAAGTGGCTACACCTTC
CASSQDVSRGSGYTF
>TRBV6-6|TRBJ1-5|TRBD1|15|many
TGTGCCAGCCGTGGGACAGGGGATAGCAATCAGCCCCAGCATTTT
CASRGTGDSNQPQHF
>TRBV24-1|TRBJ1-2|.|13|.
TGTGCCACCAGTGATCGTTTGACAGGCTTCTACACCTTC
CATSDRLTGFYTF
>TRBV7-8|TRBJ1-5|.|15|.
TGTGCCAGCAGTCCTATCAACGGGGGGGATCAGCCCCAGCATTTT
CASSPINGGDQPQHF
>TRBV4-3|TRBJ2-7|.|14|.
TGCGCCAGCAGCCTATGGAGGGGACCCTACGAGCAGTACTTC
CASSLWRGPYEQYF
>TRBV3-1/TRBV3-2|TRBJ1-6|.|15|once
TGTGCCAGCAGCCAAGATCAGGGGCTAAGGTCACCCCCCCACTTT
CASSQDQGLRSPPHF
>TRBV4-2|TRBJ2-3|TRBD2|17|.
TGTGCCAGCAGCCAAGAATCCCGGGAGGGCTGGGCAGATACGCAGTATTTT
CASSQESREGWADTQYF
>TRBV5-6|TRBJ1-4|TRBD1|14|.
TGTGCCAGCAGACCTCGGACAGGGGGCGGAAAACTGTTTTTT
CASRPRTGGGKLFF
>TRBV7-9|TRBJ2-2|TRBD2|15|.
TGTGCCAGCAGTGCTAGCGGAATAAACACCGGGGAGCTGTTTTTT
CASSASGINTGELFF
>TRBV29-1|TRBJ1-1|.|10|.
TGCAGCGTTGTGGGAGCTGAAGCTTTCTTT
CSVVGAEAFF
>TRBV24-1|TRBJ2-2|.|16|.
TGTGCCACCAGTGATTTGAGGCGGGCAAACACCGGGGAGCTGTTTTTT
CATSDLRRANTGELFF